Listed below are T cell receptor beta chains from one sample, sequenced in a study of T cells in Graves' hyperthyroidism and ophthalmopathy. TCRdb ran MiXCR on the multiplex PCR reads and lists one entry per CDR3 protein. Of 300,000 or so distinct CDR3 sequences listed, about 15% are singletons. Sequenced: blood. The origin of the receptors is a woman in her fifties or sixties with Graves' ophthalmopathy. The CDR3 runs from the conserved cysteine through the conserved F or W. D genes are given only for firm matches. Size values are once, few and many counts, or a class for expanded clones, and some rows have none.

TGTGCCAGCAGCCCCGAGGATCGTCTTTTTAATGAAAAACTGTTTTTT CASSPEDRLFNEKLFF 16 many TRBV12-3/TRBV12-4 . TRBJ1-4
TGTGCCAGCACTACAGGTCAGATATACGAGCAGTACTTC CASTTGQIYEQYF 13 many TRBV2 . TRBJ2-7
TGCAGCGTTGGCAGTCAGAGCACAGATACGCAGTATTTT CSVGSQSTDTQYF 13 many TRBV29-1 . TRBJ2-3
TGCGCCAGCAGCTTCTACGACCCTTTAGAGACTGAAGCTTTCTTT CASSFYDPLETEAFF 15 few TRBV5-1 . TRBJ1-1
TGTGCCAGCAGCCGAAGACAGAGCACAGATACGCAGTATTTT CASSRRQSTDTQYF 14 few TRBV7-9 . TRBJ2-3
TGTGCCAGCAGCGTAGCGGGGGGGCGCGGATCCGAGCAGTACTTC CASSVAGGRGSEQYF 15 few TRBV9 TRBD2 TRBJ2-7
TGTGCCAGCAGGCATCTGACTGAGAACACCGGGGAGCTGTTTTTT CASRHLTENTGELFF 15 . TRBV12-3/TRBV12-4 . TRBJ2-2
TGTGCCAGCAGCTTATGGGAGGGTCGAACCATATATTTT CASSLWEGRTIYF 13 many TRBV7-2 . TRBJ1-3
TGCGCCAGCAGCTTATCGGGGCGCAGAGCCGAAAAACTGTTTTTT CASSLSGRRAEKLFF 15 many TRBV5-1 . TRBJ1-4
TGTGCCAGCAGCGTCCAGGGTGTCGAGCAGTACTTC CASSVQGVEQYF 12 many TRBV7-2 . TRBJ2-7
TGTGCCAGCAGCTTAATGGGCGGGGAGAATCAGCCCCAGCATTTT CASSLMGGENQPQHF 15 few TRBV7-9 . TRBJ1-5
TGTGCCAGCAAGGTCCAGATAGATCAGCCCCAGCATTTT CASKVQIDQPQHF 13 many TRBV2 . TRBJ1-5
TGTGCCAGCAGGTTACAGGGGAACACTGAAGCTTTCTTT CASRLQGNTEAFF 13 many TRBV5-8 . TRBJ1-1
TGTGCCAGCAGCCATGTGGGCAACAGTCCCACTGAAGCTTTCTTT CASSHVGNSPTEAFF 15 . TRBV3-1 . TRBJ1-1
TGTGCCAGCAGCCGGGGGGCGGGGACCCAGTACTTC CASSRGAGTQYF 12 many TRBV7-3 . TRBJ2-5
TGCGCCAGCAGCTTGGGTACTGGGGACAGCTGGGGGACGAACACTGAAGCTTTCTTT CASSLGTGDSWGTNTEAFF 19 many TRBV5-1 TRBD1 TRBJ1-1
TGCAGTGCGCTCACAATGACGGCCACCTACGAGCAGTACTTC CSALTMTATYEQYF 14 many TRBV20-1 . TRBJ2-7
TGCAGTGCGCTGGGACACCATGGAAACACCATATATTTT CSALGHHGNTIYF 13 few TRBV20-1 . TRBJ1-3
TGCGCCAGCAGCTCCCCAGCGGGGGGGCTGACAGATACGCAGTATTTT CASSSPAGGLTDTQYF 16 many TRBV5-1 TRBD2 TRBJ2-3
TGTGCTAGCAGCCCTATACAGGCTGTGATACAAGAGACCCAGTACTTC CASSPIQAVIQETQYF 16 many TRBV7-7 . TRBJ2-5
TGTGCCAGCAGTCTCCAGGTCACCGGGGAGCTGTTTTTT CASSLQVTGELFF 13 . TRBV27 . TRBJ2-2
TGTGCCAGCAGCTTTAGGGGATCGGGCACCGGTGAGACCCAGTACTTC CASSFRGSGTGETQYF 16 once TRBV7-2 . TRBJ2-5
TGTGCCAGCTCCCCGGGACAGTATTCACCCCTCCACTTT CASSPGQYSPLHF 13 many TRBV18 TRBD1 TRBJ1-6
TGTGCCAGCAGCCTTTTACAGGGGAAGGATGAAAAACTGTTTTTT CASSLLQGKDEKLFF 15 many TRBV7-9 TRBD1 TRBJ1-4
TGCGCCAGCAGCCAAGATTGGCTGGAACAGGGGAACACCGGGGAGCTGTTTTTT CASSQDWLEQGNTGELFF 18 once TRBV4-3 . TRBJ2-2
TGTGCCAGCAGCTTTTATACGGGAACCTACGAGCAGTACTTC CASSFYTGTYEQYF 14 . TRBV5-6 . TRBJ2-7
TGTGCCAGTACCCTACACCCCCAAGACACGGCTATATACAATGAGCAGTTCTTC CASTLHPQDTAIYNEQFF 18 few TRBV19 . TRBJ2-1
TGCGCCAGCAGCCAAGATCATGGTACAGGGATTCCTAGCAATCAGCCCCAGCATTTT CASSQDHGTGIPSNQPQHF 19 . TRBV4-3 . TRBJ1-5
TGTGCCAGCAGCCAAAGGGGACTAGCGGGAGGGCGGGGGACCGGGGAGCTGTTTTTT CASSQRGLAGGRGTGELFF 19 many TRBV7-2 TRBD2 TRBJ2-2
TGTGCCAGCAGCTTAACGGGACAGGATAGCTATGGCTACACCTTC CASSLTGQDSYGYTF 15 few TRBV7-3 TRBD1 TRBJ1-2
TGCAGTGCCCGACCCGGCGGGAGCAGCACAGATACGCAGTATTTT CSARPGGSSTDTQYF 15 many TRBV20-1 TRBD2 TRBJ2-3
TGCAGTGCCATAAATCCGGGGACAGATACGCAGTATTTT CSAINPGTDTQYF 13 many TRBV20-1 . TRBJ2-3
TGTGCCAGCAGTCCCCTTGACCAGCTGGATACGCAGTATTTT CASSPLDQLDTQYF 14 . TRBV6-1 . TRBJ2-3
TGTGCCATCCCCCAAAGGGGGCGAAGCTACGAGCAGTACTTC CAIPQRGRSYEQYF 14 few TRBV10-3 TRBD1 TRBJ2-7
TGTGCCAGCAGCCCTCGCCTAGCGGACGAGCAGTACTTC CASSPRLADEQYF 13 many TRBV11-2 TRBD2 TRBJ2-7
TGTGCCAGCAGCCAGTACGCTAGCGCAGATACGCAGTATTTT CASSQYASADTQYF 14 . TRBV3-1 . TRBJ2-3
TGTGCCAGCAGCTTAGCTGGATCCGTTGAGGGCTACACCTTC CASSLAGSVEGYTF 14 few TRBV7-9 . TRBJ1-2
TGCGCCAGCAGCCTAAGCGGAAACTACGAGCAGTACTTC CASSLSGNYEQYF 13 few TRBV5-1 . TRBJ2-7
TGTGCCAGCAGTCGGTGGGGATTTGGGCAGAGGAACACTGAAGCTTTCTTT CASSRWGFGQRNTEAFF 17 many TRBV12-3/TRBV12-4 . TRBJ1-1
TGTGCCAGCAGCCCCGTCCCGGGACAGGGATACGAAAAACTGTTTTTT CASSPVPGQGYEKLFF 16 many TRBV9 TRBD1 TRBJ1-4
TGTGCCAGCAGTACCCAACTCGGGACAGGGTACTCTTACGAGCAGTACTTC CASSTQLGTGYSYEQYF 17 few TRBV2 TRBD1 TRBJ2-7
TGTGCCTGGAGTACCCAGGGGGCGGTTTCACCCCTCCACTTT CAWSTQGAVSPLHF 14 . TRBV30 TRBD1 TRBJ1-6
TGTGCCAGCAGTTCCCGGAGGGGACAGGGGGTATGGGCCGGGGAGCTGTTTTTT CASSSRRGQGVWAGELFF 18 many TRBV12-3/TRBV12-4 TRBD1 TRBJ2-2
TGTGCCAGTAGTCTGGACATAAACAGGGGACAGACCCAGTACTTC CASSLDINRGQTQYF 15 few TRBV19 TRBD1 TRBJ2-5
TGTGCCACACGCTTCGGTGTAAGCTCCTACAATGAGCAGTTCTTC CATRFGVSSYNEQFF 15 . TRBV6-1 . TRBJ2-1
TGTGCCAGCAGCCGGGACTACCTATCCTACAATGAGCAGTTCTTC CASSRDYLSYNEQFF 15 many TRBV7-9 TRBD2 TRBJ2-1
TGTGCCAGCAGTTACATGGGGGAGAACACTGAAGCTTTCTTT CASSYMGENTEAFF 14 many TRBV6-1 . TRBJ1-1
TGTGCCAGCAGTTACTCCGGTTATTCGGGTGAAAAACTGTTTTTT CASSYSGYSGEKLFF 15 . TRBV6-2/TRBV6-3 . TRBJ1-4
TGTGCCTGGGGGAGGATTGGGACTGAAGCTTTCTTT CAWGRIGTEAFF 12 many TRBV30 . TRBJ1-1
TGTGCCAGCATCCCCGGGGCCTCGGCCGAGACCCAGTACTTC CASIPGASAETQYF 14 many TRBV28 . TRBJ2-5
TGTGCCAGCAGCTTCCGCCTAGCGGGCCCACCACAAGAGACCCGGTACTTC CASSFRLAGPPQETRYF 17 few TRBV7-9 TRBD2 TRBJ2-5